The clone carrying this TCR beta chain occurred once. No antigen is known for it. Germline lookup yields CDR1 SGHTS and CDR2 YDEGEE. This CDR3 comprises 14 residues. Trimming took 2 bases from V and 4 from J; bases not matched to a gene: 5. Using immunoSEQ multiplex PCR, the repertoire was profiled, and TCRdb retains in-frame clones only, with some absent. Here the sample spans approximately 16,000 clones, 85% to 90% being singletons. The data derive from a study of T cells in localized non-small cell lung cancer. Findings and limits, study-wide: A higher density of T cells in blood coincided with extended overall survival. The study detected a median approximately 55 of the top 100 tumor clones in adjacent lung.

Specimen: peripheral blood, collected before any cancer treatment. The clonotype was recovered from a female donor over 55 with stage I squamous cell lung carcinoma. The gene calls are TRBV5-8 and TRBJ1-1, with 7 bases matching TRBD1. The CDR3 region has the DNA TGTGCCAGCAGCTTCCTTCAGGGGGTCACTGAAGCTTTCTTT. It translates to CASSFLQGVTEAFF.